These T cell receptor beta chains were read from a single sample in a study of molecular identifiers for immune sequencing clone quantification. TCRdb independently ran MiXCR on the PCR reads; one entry per CDR3 protein. Here the sample spans roughly 24,000 distinct CDR3 sequences, roughly 18% being singletons. Sample: naive CD8+ T cells from blood, with Jurkat cell RNA spiked in. Source of these receptors: a human donor in good health. Some libraries in this study had Jurkat cell RNA spiked in. CDR3s include the opening cysteine and the closing phenylalanine or tryptophan. Fields, in order: V gene, J gene, CDR3 length, clone size, D gene, CDR3 protein, CDR3 DNA. D genes are given only for firm matches. Part of the rows lack a size; the others show once, few, many or a class for expanded clones.

v_call: TRBV12-3/TRBV12-4
j_call: TRBJ2-7
cdr3_length: 14
clone_size: many
d_call: TRBD2
cdr3_aa: CASSGLAGGYEQYF
cdr3_nt: TGTGCCAGCAGCGGACTAGCGGGAGGCTACGAGCAGTACTTC

v_call: TRBV7-9
j_call: TRBJ2-3
cdr3_length: 12
clone_size: many
d_call: -
cdr3_aa: CASRPTTYTQYF
cdr3_nt: TGTGCCAGCAGACCGACAACCTATACGCAGTATTTT

v_call: TRBV19
j_call: TRBJ2-7
cdr3_length: 15
clone_size: many
d_call: TRBD1
cdr3_aa: CASSPGTGSSYEQYF
cdr3_nt: TGTGCCAGTAGTCCGGGGACAGGGAGCTCCTACGAGCAGTACTTC

v_call: TRBV6-1
j_call: TRBJ1-1
cdr3_length: 14
clone_size: many
d_call: -
cdr3_aa: CASSTNPPNTEAFF
cdr3_nt: TGTGCCAGCAGTACCAATCCACCTAACACTGAAGCTTTCTTT

v_call: TRBV19
j_call: TRBJ2-2
cdr3_length: 13
clone_size: medium-sized
d_call: -
cdr3_aa: CASSMISPGELFF
cdr3_nt: TGTGCCAGTAGTATGATTAGTCCCGGGGAGCTGTTTTTT

v_call: TRBV13
j_call: TRBJ1-1
cdr3_length: 13
clone_size: many
d_call: -
cdr3_aa: CASSWTESAEAFF
cdr3_nt: TGTGCCAGCAGCTGGACAGAATCAGCTGAAGCTTTCTTT

v_call: TRBV4-1
j_call: TRBJ1-2
cdr3_length: 16
clone_size: once
d_call: TRBD1
cdr3_aa: CASSQEVRTGISGYAF
cdr3_nt: TGCGCCAGCAGCCAAGAAGTTAGGACAGGAATTAGCGGCTACGCCTTC

v_call: TRBV27
j_call: TRBJ1-1
cdr3_length: 17
clone_size: many
d_call: TRBD1
cdr3_aa: CASSPGQGLVQRTEAFF
cdr3_nt: TGTGCCAGCAGTCCCGGACAGGGGTTAGTTCAGAGGACTGAAGCTTTCTTT

v_call: TRBV5-8
j_call: TRBJ1-1
cdr3_length: 13
clone_size: many
d_call: -
cdr3_aa: CASSLDGLREAFF
cdr3_nt: TGTGCCAGCAGCTTGGATGGGCTGAGAGAAGCTTTCTTT

v_call: TRBV25-1
j_call: TRBJ2-1
cdr3_length: 15
clone_size: many
d_call: -
cdr3_aa: CASALGQDVAYEQFF
cdr3_nt: TGTGCCAGCGCCCTGGGGCAGGATGTAGCTTATGAGCAGTTCTTC

v_call: TRBV12-5
j_call: TRBJ2-5
cdr3_length: 15
clone_size: many
d_call: TRBD1
cdr3_aa: CASGRGQGVQETQYF
cdr3_nt: TGTGCTAGTGGTAGGGGACAGGGGGTCCAAGAGACCCAGTACTTC

v_call: TRBV6-2/TRBV6-3
j_call: TRBJ1-5
cdr3_length: 16
clone_size: medium-sized
d_call: -
cdr3_aa: CASSSAKWSMYQPQHF
cdr3_nt: TGTGCCAGCAGTTCAGCCAAGTGGAGCATGTATCAGCCCCAGCATTTT

v_call: TRBV5-4
j_call: TRBJ2-5
cdr3_length: 12
clone_size: many
d_call: -
cdr3_aa: CASSPSGETQYF
cdr3_nt: TGTGCCAGCAGCCCGAGTGGGGAGACCCAGTACTTC

v_call: TRBV12-3/TRBV12-4
j_call: TRBJ2-3
cdr3_length: 14
clone_size: many
d_call: TRBD2
cdr3_aa: CASSLLAETDTQYF
cdr3_nt: TGTGCCAGCAGTTTACTAGCGGAAACAGATACGCAGTATTTT

v_call: TRBV19
j_call: TRBJ1-5
cdr3_length: 15
clone_size: many
d_call: -
cdr3_aa: CASSPDRYSNQPQHF
cdr3_nt: TGTGCCAGTAGTCCGGACAGATATAGCAATCAGCCCCAGCATTTT

v_call: TRBV28
j_call: TRBJ2-5
cdr3_length: 14
clone_size: -
d_call: TRBD2
cdr3_aa: CASLLGLRQESQYF
cdr3_nt: TGTGCCAGCCTCCTGGGACTACGGCAAGAGTCCCAGTACTTC

v_call: TRBV5-5
j_call: TRBJ2-3
cdr3_length: 14
clone_size: many
d_call: -
cdr3_aa: CASSLLGGTDTQYF
cdr3_nt: TGTGCCAGCAGCTTGCTTGGGGGCACAGATACGCAGTATTTT

v_call: TRBV9
j_call: TRBJ2-3
cdr3_length: 16
clone_size: many
d_call: -
cdr3_aa: CASSVGGGVITDTQYF
cdr3_nt: TGTGCCAGCAGCGTTGGTGGAGGGGTCATCACAGATACGCAGTATTTT

v_call: TRBV7-9
j_call: TRBJ2-1
cdr3_length: 11
clone_size: medium-sized
d_call: -
cdr3_aa: CASSLAWEQFF
cdr3_nt: TGTGCCAGCAGCTTAGCCTGGGAGCAGTTCTTC

v_call: TRBV7-9
j_call: TRBJ2-2
cdr3_length: 18
clone_size: -
d_call: -
cdr3_aa: CASSPNSWTEMNTGELFF
cdr3_nt: TGTGCCAGCAGCCCCAACTCTTGGACCGAAATGAACACCGGGGAGCTGTTTTTT

v_call: TRBV27
j_call: TRBJ2-7
cdr3_length: 14
clone_size: many
d_call: TRBD1
cdr3_aa: CASRPGQGGYEQYF
cdr3_nt: TGTGCCAGCAGACCCGGACAGGGCGGCTACGAGCAGTACTTC

v_call: TRBV5-6
j_call: TRBJ2-2
cdr3_length: 15
clone_size: many
d_call: -
cdr3_aa: CASSLDVRVTGELFF
cdr3_nt: TGTGCCAGCAGCTTGGACGTCAGGGTCACCGGGGAGCTGTTTTTT

v_call: TRBV27
j_call: TRBJ1-1
cdr3_length: 18
clone_size: many
d_call: -
cdr3_aa: CASSEVRIKGGSNTEAFF
cdr3_nt: TGTGCCAGCAGTGAGGTTCGGATTAAGGGGGGGAGTAACACTGAAGCTTTCTTT

v_call: TRBV7-9
j_call: TRBJ2-3
cdr3_length: 12
clone_size: medium-sized
d_call: -
cdr3_aa: CASSEGSDTQYF
cdr3_nt: TGTGCCAGCAGCGAGGGTTCAGATACGCAGTATTTT

v_call: TRBV4-1
j_call: TRBJ1-5
cdr3_length: 16
clone_size: many
d_call: -
cdr3_aa: CASSQYPGAINQPQHF
cdr3_nt: TGCGCCAGCAGCCAATACCCAGGGGCTATCAATCAGCCCCAGCATTTT

v_call: TRBV30
j_call: TRBJ1-1
cdr3_length: 10
clone_size: many
d_call: -
cdr3_aa: CACHTSEAFF
cdr3_nt: TGTGCCTGCCATACATCAGAAGCTTTCTTT

v_call: TRBV5-8
j_call: TRBJ2-5
cdr3_length: 15
clone_size: few
d_call: TRBD2
cdr3_aa: CASSPGTSSRETQYF
cdr3_nt: TGTGCCAGCAGCCCCGGGACTAGCAGTCGAGAGACCCAGTACTTC

v_call: TRBV7-9
j_call: TRBJ2-3
cdr3_length: 16
clone_size: once
d_call: -
cdr3_aa: CASSLAGQGLGDTQYF
cdr3_nt: TGTGCCAGCAGCTTAGCAGGTCAGGGTTTAGGAGATACGCAGTATTTT

v_call: TRBV9
j_call: TRBJ2-7
cdr3_length: 13
clone_size: many
d_call: -
cdr3_aa: CASSAGTAYEQYF
cdr3_nt: TGTGCCAGCAGCGCCGGGACTGCCTACGAGCAGTACTTC

v_call: TRBV27
j_call: TRBJ1-5
cdr3_length: 15
clone_size: many
d_call: TRBD1
cdr3_aa: CASSIGQGFYQPQHF
cdr3_nt: TGTGCCAGCAGTATTGGACAGGGGTTTTATCAGCCCCAGCATTTT

v_call: TRBV7-4
j_call: TRBJ2-3
cdr3_length: 14
clone_size: many
d_call: -
cdr3_aa: CASSVTWGTDTQYF
cdr3_nt: TGTGCCAGCAGCGTGACTTGGGGCACAGATACGCAGTATTTT

v_call: TRBV7-2
j_call: TRBJ2-5
cdr3_length: 15
clone_size: medium-sized
d_call: TRBD2
cdr3_aa: CASSLVAGGIETQYF
cdr3_nt: TGTGCCAGCAGCTTAGTAGCGGGAGGAATAGAGACCCAGTACTTC

v_call: TRBV2
j_call: TRBJ1-2
cdr3_length: 16
clone_size: few
d_call: -
cdr3_aa: CASSDFETVVNYGYTF
cdr3_nt: TGTGCCAGCAGTGATTTCGAGACAGTGGTAAACTATGGCTACACCTTC

v_call: TRBV5-4
j_call: TRBJ1-1
cdr3_length: 11
clone_size: many
d_call: -
cdr3_aa: CASGGRTEAFF
cdr3_nt: TGTGCCAGCGGGGGGAGGACTGAAGCTTTCTTT

v_call: TRBV11-3
j_call: TRBJ2-1
cdr3_length: 12
clone_size: many
d_call: -
cdr3_aa: CASSGTPPEQFF
cdr3_nt: TGTGCCAGCAGCGGGACCCCCCCTGAGCAGTTCTTC

v_call: TRBV10-2
j_call: TRBJ1-6
cdr3_length: 15
clone_size: many
d_call: -
cdr3_aa: CASSLDMGGDSPLHF
cdr3_nt: TGCGCCAGCAGTTTAGACATGGGAGGGGATTCACCCCTCCACTTT

v_call: TRBV4-1
j_call: TRBJ2-1
cdr3_length: 17
clone_size: many
d_call: -
cdr3_aa: CASSQKDPSSSYNEQFF
cdr3_nt: TGCGCCAGCAGCCAAAAAGACCCCTCCAGCTCCTACAATGAGCAGTTCTTC

v_call: TRBV4-2
j_call: TRBJ2-7
cdr3_length: 14
clone_size: many
d_call: -
cdr3_aa: CASSLDTGLYEQYF
cdr3_nt: TGTGCCAGCAGCCTAGACACGGGCCTCTACGAGCAGTACTTC

v_call: TRBV9
j_call: TRBJ2-7
cdr3_length: 16
clone_size: medium-sized
d_call: -
cdr3_aa: CASSVASGLEYYEQYF
cdr3_nt: TGTGCCAGCAGCGTAGCTTCAGGCCTGGAGTACTACGAGCAGTACTTC

v_call: TRBV29-1
j_call: TRBJ2-7
cdr3_length: 14
clone_size: few
d_call: -
cdr3_aa: CSVEGNEGPYEQYF
cdr3_nt: TGCAGCGTTGAAGGTAACGAGGGCCCCTACGAGCAGTACTTC

v_call: TRBV27
j_call: TRBJ2-7
cdr3_length: 16
clone_size: many
d_call: -
cdr3_aa: CASSPTPTGSSYEQYF
cdr3_nt: TGTGCCAGCAGTCCGACCCCGACAGGCAGCTCCTACGAGCAGTACTTC

v_call: TRBV7-9
j_call: TRBJ1-3
cdr3_length: 17
clone_size: many
d_call: -
cdr3_aa: CASSSPWGDTSGNTIYF
cdr3_nt: TGTGCCAGCAGCTCCCCGTGGGGGGACACCTCTGGAAACACCATATATTTT

v_call: TRBV5-6
j_call: TRBJ2-7
cdr3_length: 17
clone_size: many
d_call: TRBD2
cdr3_aa: CASSPGLAGGFSYEQYF
cdr3_nt: TGTGCCAGCAGCCCGGGACTAGCGGGAGGGTTCTCCTACGAGCAGTACTTC

v_call: TRBV7-9
j_call: TRBJ2-3
cdr3_length: 16
clone_size: many
d_call: -
cdr3_aa: CASSLVGLGHTDTQYF
cdr3_nt: TGTGCCAGCAGCTTAGTAGGGCTGGGCCACACAGATACGCAGTATTTT

v_call: TRBV5-5
j_call: TRBJ2-4
cdr3_length: 17
clone_size: many
d_call: TRBD1
cdr3_aa: CASSSPHGQGGLNIQYF
cdr3_nt: TGTGCCAGCAGCTCCCCCCACGGACAGGGAGGTTTAAACATTCAGTACTTC

v_call: TRBV4-3
j_call: TRBJ1-5
cdr3_length: 15
clone_size: many
d_call: -
cdr3_aa: CASSQDRGVNQPQHF
cdr3_nt: TGCGCCAGCAGCCAAGATCGGGGGGTCAATCAGCCCCAGCATTTT

v_call: TRBV11-2
j_call: TRBJ2-3
cdr3_length: 16
clone_size: few
d_call: TRBD2
cdr3_aa: CASSFGLAGGPDTQYF
cdr3_nt: TGTGCCAGCAGCTTTGGACTAGCGGGAGGTCCAGATACGCAGTATTTT

v_call: TRBV4-1
j_call: TRBJ1-5
cdr3_length: 15
clone_size: -
d_call: TRBD1
cdr3_aa: CANSLRDRGAQPQHF
cdr3_nt: TGCGCCAACAGCCTCCGGGACAGGGGCGCACAGCCCCAGCATTTT

v_call: TRBV3-1
j_call: TRBJ2-2
cdr3_length: 15
clone_size: -
d_call: -
cdr3_aa: CASRSYRASSGELFF
cdr3_nt: TGTGCCAGCAGAAGCTACAGGGCTTCTAGTGGGGAGCTGTTTTTT

v_call: TRBV14
j_call: TRBJ1-6
cdr3_length: 18
clone_size: few
d_call: TRBD1
cdr3_aa: CASSQDRDRSRPNSPLHF
cdr3_nt: TGTGCCAGCAGCCAAGATCGGGACAGATCACGGCCAAATTCACCCCTCCACTTT

v_call: TRBV14
j_call: TRBJ2-7
cdr3_length: 11
clone_size: -
d_call: -
cdr3_aa: CASGPSYEQYF
cdr3_nt: TGTGCCAGCGGCCCTTCCTACGAGCAGTACTTC

v_call: TRBV12-3/TRBV12-4
j_call: TRBJ2-3
cdr3_length: 13
clone_size: many
d_call: TRBD2
cdr3_aa: CASSRLATDTQYF
cdr3_nt: TGTGCCAGCAGCCGACTAGCCACAGATACGCAGTATTTT

v_call: TRBV7-9
j_call: TRBJ1-1
cdr3_length: 16
clone_size: -
d_call: TRBD1
cdr3_aa: CASSSLPRGPNTEAFF
cdr3_nt: TGTGCCAGCAGCTCCCTCCCCAGGGGGCCAAACACTGAAGCTTTCTTT